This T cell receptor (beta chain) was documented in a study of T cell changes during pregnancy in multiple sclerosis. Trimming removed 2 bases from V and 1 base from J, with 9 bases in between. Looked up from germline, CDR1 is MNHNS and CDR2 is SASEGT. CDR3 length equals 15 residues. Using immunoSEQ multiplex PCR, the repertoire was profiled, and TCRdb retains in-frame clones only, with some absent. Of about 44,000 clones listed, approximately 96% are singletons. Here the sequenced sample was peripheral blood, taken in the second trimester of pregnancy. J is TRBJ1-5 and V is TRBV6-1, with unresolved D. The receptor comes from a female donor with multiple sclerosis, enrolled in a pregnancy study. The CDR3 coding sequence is TGTGCCAGCAGTGAAAGCGGAGAGAGCAATCAGCCCCAGCATTTT. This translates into CASSESGESNQPQHF.